This T cell receptor (beta chain) originates from a study of human T cells and chemical hapten exposure. Study in general: An area of 2 cm by less than 2.5 cm on upper inner arm skin received 2% DPC for sensitization.

As handled by the study authors: Sample TCR counts, which ranged from about 20,000 to 690,600, had a median of around 93,000. TCRdb re-analysed the RACE reads in MiXCR, keeping a single row per CDR3 protein. What appears here as the V and J calls and clone size reflects TCRdb's work, not the paper's. The table has 110,000 to 150,000 distinct CDR3 sequences, approximately 12% seen once. Time point in this sample: patch test 2, 6 weeks after DPC sensitization. Treatment here: therapeutic diphenylcyclopropenone sensitization with weekly scalp DPC. The clonotype originates from a woman in her forties or fifties with alopecia areata. Some clones in this sample may be carry-over from other donors' samples. Sequenced here: whole blood, sampled in connection with sensitization to the hapten diphenylcyclopropenone (DPC).

In DNA, the CDR3 is TGTGCCAGCAGCTTTCCAGGGGGTCTCCTTGAAGAGCAGTACTTC. As protein: CASSFPGGLLEEQYF. This chain links TRBV11-2 with TRBJ2-7; TRBD1 agrees at 7 bases. The CDR3 totals 15 residues. The V segment lost 3 bases and the J segment 7 bases; nucleotides outside the gene matches: 12. Germline CDR1 reads SGHAT; CDR2 reads FQNNGV. The entire variable domain, with the rest obtained from reference TRBV11-2 and TRBJ2-7, is as follows: EAGVAQSPRYKIIEKRQSVAFWCNPISGHATLYWYQQILGQGPKLLIQFQNNGVVDDSQLPKDRFSAERLKGVDSTLKIQPAKLEDSAVYLCASSFPGGLLEEQYFGPGTRLTVT.